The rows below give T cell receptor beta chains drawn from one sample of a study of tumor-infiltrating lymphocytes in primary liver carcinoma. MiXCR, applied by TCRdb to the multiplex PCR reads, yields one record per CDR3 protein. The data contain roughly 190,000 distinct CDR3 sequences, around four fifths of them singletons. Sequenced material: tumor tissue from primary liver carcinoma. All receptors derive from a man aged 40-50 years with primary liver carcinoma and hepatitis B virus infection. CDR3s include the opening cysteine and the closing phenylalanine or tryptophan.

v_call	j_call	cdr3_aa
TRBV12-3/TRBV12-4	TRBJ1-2	CARSGTGGYDGYTF
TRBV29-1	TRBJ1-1	CSVEPGQEAEAFF
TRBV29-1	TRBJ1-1	CSIGPGWGMVAETFF
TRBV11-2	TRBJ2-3	CASSLQAGFSTDTQYF
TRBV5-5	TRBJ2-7	CTSSLGGTTRYGQYF
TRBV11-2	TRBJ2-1	CTSSPLRWSSYNEQFF
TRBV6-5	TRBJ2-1	CASRSTRTASYNEQFF
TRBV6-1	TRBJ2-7	CASSARGYSYEQYF
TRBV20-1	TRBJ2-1	CSAREGYERFF
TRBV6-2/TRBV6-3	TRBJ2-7	CASSLAGFSTYEQYF
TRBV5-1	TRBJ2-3	CASSLGQGDFTDTQYF
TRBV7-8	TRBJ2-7	CASSVIAGSPREQYF
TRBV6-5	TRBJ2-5	CASSQQGWDETQYF
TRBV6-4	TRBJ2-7	CASSERGDSSYGQYF
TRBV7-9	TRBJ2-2	CANSLVLLDWTGELFF
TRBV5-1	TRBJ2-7	CARSNEVSYEQYF
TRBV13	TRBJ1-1	CASSTKGDGAFF
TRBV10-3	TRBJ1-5	CAISDGEDQPQHF
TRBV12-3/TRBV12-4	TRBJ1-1	CGSIPIGTEAFF
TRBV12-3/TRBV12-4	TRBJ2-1	CASAGLAGPRGFF
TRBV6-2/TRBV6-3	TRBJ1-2	CSSRNPAQGYGYTF
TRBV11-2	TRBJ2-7	CASSPVEYEQYF
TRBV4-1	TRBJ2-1	CTSSARQQFF
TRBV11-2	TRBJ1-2	CASSLQTASYGYTF
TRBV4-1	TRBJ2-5	CASNHVHPHVQETQYF
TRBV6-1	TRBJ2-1	CTSRGDRGRNEHFF
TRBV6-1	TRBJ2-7	CATDKDSGDNDQYF
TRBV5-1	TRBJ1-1	CASSLERQLNSEAFF
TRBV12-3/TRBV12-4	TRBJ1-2	CAIGRGVDGYTF
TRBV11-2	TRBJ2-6	CATHRPRPGANVLTF
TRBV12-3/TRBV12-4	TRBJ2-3	CANGPTGSVDTQYF
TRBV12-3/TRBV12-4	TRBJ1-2	CASSLDLTNCGYAF
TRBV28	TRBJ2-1	CVSSRSSAYNEQFF
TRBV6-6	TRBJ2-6	CASRPGTVTLWANVLTF
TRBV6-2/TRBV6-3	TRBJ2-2	CASSFRDPTGELFF
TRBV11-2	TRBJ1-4	CVSSLEPTGVEKLFF
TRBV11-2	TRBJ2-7	CTSSLGLGRSYEQYF
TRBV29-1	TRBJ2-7	CSAMTPGTGTPYEQYF
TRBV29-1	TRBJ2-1	CSVGTSGFNEKFF
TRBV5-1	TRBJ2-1	CASSLTGLASNEQFF
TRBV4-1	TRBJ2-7	CVSKGTGEEQYF
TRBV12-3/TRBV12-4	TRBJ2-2	CTSSLGTHTGDLFF
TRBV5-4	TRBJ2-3	CASSLGGDCTDTQYF
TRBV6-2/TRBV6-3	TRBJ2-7	CASSYKVTYEQYF
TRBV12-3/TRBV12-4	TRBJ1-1	CASCPPRAGTEAFF
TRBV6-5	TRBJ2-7	CASSYKGPATSIPYEQYF
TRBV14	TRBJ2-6	CASSQGAAGAYVLPF
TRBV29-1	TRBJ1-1	CNVAGNIEAFF
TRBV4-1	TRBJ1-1	CASSQGDRGRNTVAFF
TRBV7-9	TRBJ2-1	CASSQPGLAGGGKQFF
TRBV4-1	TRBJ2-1	CANSQEAATGYNEQFF
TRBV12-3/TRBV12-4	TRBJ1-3	CASSLDQCISGNTIYF
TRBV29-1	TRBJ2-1	CSLRLAGGFYNEQSF
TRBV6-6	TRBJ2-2	CTSSSLTGVSGELIF
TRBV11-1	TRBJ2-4	CASCFPATSGSKNIQYF
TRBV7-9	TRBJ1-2	CASSLTPIGSECYTF
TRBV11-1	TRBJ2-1	CLSSLQGRASYNEQFF
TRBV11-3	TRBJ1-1	CAKSKATGTEAFF
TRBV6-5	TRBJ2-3	CASNTRLAGTDTQYF
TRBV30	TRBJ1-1	CAWSALRGTEAFF